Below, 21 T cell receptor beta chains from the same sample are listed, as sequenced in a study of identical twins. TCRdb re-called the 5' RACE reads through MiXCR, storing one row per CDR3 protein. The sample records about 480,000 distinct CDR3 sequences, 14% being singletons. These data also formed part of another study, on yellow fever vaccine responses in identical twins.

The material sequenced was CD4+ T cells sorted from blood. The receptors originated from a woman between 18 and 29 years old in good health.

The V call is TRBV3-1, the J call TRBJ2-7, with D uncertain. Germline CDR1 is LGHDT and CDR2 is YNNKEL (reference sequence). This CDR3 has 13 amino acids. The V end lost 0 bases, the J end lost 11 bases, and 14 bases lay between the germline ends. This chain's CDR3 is CASSQEMGLGKYF. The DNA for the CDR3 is TGTGCCAGCAGCCAAGAAATGGGCTTGGGAAAGTACTTC.

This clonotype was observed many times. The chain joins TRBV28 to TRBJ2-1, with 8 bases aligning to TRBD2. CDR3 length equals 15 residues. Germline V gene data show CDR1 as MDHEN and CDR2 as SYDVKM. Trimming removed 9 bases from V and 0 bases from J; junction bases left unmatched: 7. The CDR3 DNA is TGTGCCAGTATCGGGACTAGAAACTCCTACAATGAGCAGTTCTTC. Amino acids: CASIGTRNSYNEQFF. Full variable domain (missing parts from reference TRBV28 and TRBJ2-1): DVKVTQSSRYLVKRTGEKVFLECVQDMDHENMFWYRQDPGLGLRLIYFSYDVKMKEKGDIPEGYSVSREKKERFSLILESASTNQTSMYLCASIGTRNSYNEQFFGPGTRLTVL.

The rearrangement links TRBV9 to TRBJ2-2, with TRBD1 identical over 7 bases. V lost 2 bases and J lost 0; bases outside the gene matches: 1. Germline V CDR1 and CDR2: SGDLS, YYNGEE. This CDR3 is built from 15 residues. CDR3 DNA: TGTGCCAGCAGCGTCCAGGGGGCGAACACCGGGGAGCTGTTTTTT. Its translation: CASSVQGANTGELFF.

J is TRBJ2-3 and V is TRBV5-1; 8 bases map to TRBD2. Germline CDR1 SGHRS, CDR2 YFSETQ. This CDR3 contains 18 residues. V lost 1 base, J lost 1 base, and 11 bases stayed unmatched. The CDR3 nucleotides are TGCGCCAGCAGCTTGCAGTCTTCGCGGGGGGATCGCACAGATACGCAGTATTTT. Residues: CASSLQSSRGDRTDTQYF.

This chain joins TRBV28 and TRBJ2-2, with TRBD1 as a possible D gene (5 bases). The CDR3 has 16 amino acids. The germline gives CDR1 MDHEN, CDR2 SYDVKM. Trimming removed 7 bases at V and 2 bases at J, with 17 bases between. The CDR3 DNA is TGTGCCAGCACAAACAGTGACAGATTAAACACCGGGGAGCTGTTTTTT. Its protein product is CASTNSDRLNTGELFF. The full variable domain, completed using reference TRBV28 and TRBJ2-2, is DVKVTQSSRYLVKRTGEKVFLECVQDMDHENMFWYRQDPGLGLRLIYFSYDVKMKEKGDIPEGYSVSREKKERFSLILESASTNQTSMYLCASTNSDRLNTGELFFGEGSRLTVL.

DNA of the CDR3: TGTGCCAGCCGCCAACTCGGCGGTGTCCACACCGGGGAGCTGTTTTTT. Amino acids: CASRQLGGVHTGELFF. This chain uses TRBV6-1 with TRBJ2-2; no clear D. This CDR3 is 16 amino acids long. The V and J ends lost 8 bases and 3 bases respectively, with 19 bases between them. Per the germline V gene, CDR1 is MNHNS and CDR2 is SASEGT.

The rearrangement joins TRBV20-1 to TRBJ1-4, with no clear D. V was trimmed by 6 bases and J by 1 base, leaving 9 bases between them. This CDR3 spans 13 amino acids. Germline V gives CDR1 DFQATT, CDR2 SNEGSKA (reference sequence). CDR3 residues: CSAPQLTNEKLFF. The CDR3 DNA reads TGCAGTGCGCCACAGTTAACTAATGAAAAACTGTTTTTT.

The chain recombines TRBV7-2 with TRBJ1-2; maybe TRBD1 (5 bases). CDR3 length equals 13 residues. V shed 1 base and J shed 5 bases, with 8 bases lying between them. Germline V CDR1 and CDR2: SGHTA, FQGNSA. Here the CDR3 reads CASSLEGWYGYTF. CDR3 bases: TGTGCCAGCAGCTTAGAGGGGTGGTATGGCTACACCTTC. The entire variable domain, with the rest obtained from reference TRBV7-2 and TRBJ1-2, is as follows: GAGVSQSPSNKVTEKGKDVELRCDPISGHTALYWYRQSLGQGLEFLIYFQGNSAPDKSGLPSDRFSAERTGGSVSTLTIQRTQQEDSAVYLCASSLEGWYGYTFGSGTRLTVV.

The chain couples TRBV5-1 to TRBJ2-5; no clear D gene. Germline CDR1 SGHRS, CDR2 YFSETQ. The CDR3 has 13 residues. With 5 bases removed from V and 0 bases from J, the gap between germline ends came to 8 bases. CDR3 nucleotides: TGCGCCAGCAGGAGAGGAGACCAAGAGACCCAGTACTTC. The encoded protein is CASRRGDQETQYF. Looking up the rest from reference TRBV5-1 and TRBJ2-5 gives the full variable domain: KAGVTQTPRYLIKTRGQQVTLSCSPISGHRSVSWYQQTPGQGLQFLFEYFSETQRNKGNFPGRFSGRQFSNSRSEMNVSTLELGDSALYLCASRRGDQETQYFGPGTRLLVL.

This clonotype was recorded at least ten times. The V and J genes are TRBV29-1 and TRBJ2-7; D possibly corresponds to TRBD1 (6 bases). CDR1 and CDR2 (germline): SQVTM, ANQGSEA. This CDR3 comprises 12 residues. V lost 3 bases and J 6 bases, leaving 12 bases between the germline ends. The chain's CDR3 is CSVDNTGSEQYF. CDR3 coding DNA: TGCAGCGTTGATAATACAGGGTCCGAGCAGTACTTC.

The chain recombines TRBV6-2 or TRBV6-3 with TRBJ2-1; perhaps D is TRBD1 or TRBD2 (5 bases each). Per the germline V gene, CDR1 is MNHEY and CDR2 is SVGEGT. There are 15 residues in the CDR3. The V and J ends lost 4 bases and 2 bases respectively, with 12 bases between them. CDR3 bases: TGTGCCAGCAGTTTTGTTGAGGGGCCCTACAATGAGCAGTTCTTC. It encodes CASSFVEGPYNEQFF.

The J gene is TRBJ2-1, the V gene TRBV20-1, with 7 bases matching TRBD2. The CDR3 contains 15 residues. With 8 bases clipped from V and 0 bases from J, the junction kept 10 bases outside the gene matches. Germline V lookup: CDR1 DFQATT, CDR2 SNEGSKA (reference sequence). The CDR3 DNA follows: TGCAGTTCTAATATCGGGAGGCCCTCCTACAATGAGCAGTTCTTC. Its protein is CSSNIGRPSYNEQFF.

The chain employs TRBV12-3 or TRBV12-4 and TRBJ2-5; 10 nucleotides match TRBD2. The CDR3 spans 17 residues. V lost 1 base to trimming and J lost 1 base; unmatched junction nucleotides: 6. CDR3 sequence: CASSLGAGGRGQETQYF. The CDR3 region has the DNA TGTGCCAGCAGTTTAGGAGCGGGGGGGAGGGGCCAAGAGACCCAGTACTTC.

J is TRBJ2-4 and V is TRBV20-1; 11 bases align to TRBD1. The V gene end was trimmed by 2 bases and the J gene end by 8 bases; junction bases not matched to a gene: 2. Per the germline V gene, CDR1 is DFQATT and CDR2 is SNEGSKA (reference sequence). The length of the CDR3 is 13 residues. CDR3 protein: CSARKGQGDIQYF. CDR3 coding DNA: TGCAGTGCTAGAAAGGGACAGGGGGACATTCAGTACTTC.

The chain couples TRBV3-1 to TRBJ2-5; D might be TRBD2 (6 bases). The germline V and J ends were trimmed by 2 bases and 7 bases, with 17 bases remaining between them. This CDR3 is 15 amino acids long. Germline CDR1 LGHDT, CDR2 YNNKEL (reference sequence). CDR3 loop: CASSQLKGTPGTQYF. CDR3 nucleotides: TGTGCCAGCAGCCAACTGAAAGGGACTCCCGGGACCCAGTACTTC.

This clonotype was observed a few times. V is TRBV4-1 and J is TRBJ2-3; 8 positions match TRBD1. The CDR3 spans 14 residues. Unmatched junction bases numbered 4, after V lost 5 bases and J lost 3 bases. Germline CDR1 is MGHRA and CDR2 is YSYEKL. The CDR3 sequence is CASSYDRGTDTQYF. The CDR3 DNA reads TGCGCCAGCAGCTACGACAGGGGAACAGATACGCAGTATTTT.

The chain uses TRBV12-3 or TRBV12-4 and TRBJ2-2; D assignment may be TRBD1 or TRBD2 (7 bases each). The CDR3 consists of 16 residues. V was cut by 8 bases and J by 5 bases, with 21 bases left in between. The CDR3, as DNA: TGTGCCAGCCTTGGGTGGGGAGGGGGCGGAACCGGGGAGCTGTTTTTT. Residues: CASLGWGGGGTGELFF.

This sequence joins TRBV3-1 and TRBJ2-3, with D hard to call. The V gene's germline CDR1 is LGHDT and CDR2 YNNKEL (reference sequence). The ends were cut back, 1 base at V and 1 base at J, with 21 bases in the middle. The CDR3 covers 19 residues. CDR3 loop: CASSQVEPWQQRGTDTQYF. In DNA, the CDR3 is TGTGCCAGCAGCCAAGTTGAACCGTGGCAGCAAAGAGGCACAGATACGCAGTATTTT.

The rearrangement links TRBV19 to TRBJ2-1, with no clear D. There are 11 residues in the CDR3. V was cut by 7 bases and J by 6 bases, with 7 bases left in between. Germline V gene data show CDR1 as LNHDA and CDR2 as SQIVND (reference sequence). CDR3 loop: CASTGPNEQFF. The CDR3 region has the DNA TGTGCCAGTACGGGCCCCAATGAGCAGTTCTTC.

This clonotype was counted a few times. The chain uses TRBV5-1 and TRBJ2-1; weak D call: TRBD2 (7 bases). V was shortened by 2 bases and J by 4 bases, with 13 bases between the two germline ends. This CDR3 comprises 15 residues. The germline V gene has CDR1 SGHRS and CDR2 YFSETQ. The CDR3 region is CASSLRGGAYNEQFF. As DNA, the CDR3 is TGCGCCAGCAGCTTAAGGGGGGGTGCATACAATGAGCAGTTCTTC.

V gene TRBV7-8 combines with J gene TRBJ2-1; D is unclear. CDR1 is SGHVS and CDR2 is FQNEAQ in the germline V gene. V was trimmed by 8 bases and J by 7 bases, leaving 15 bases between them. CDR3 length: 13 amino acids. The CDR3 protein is CASGGRVENEQFF. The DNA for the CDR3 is TGTGCCAGCGGTGGACGTGTTGAAAATGAGCAGTTCTTC.